The 3 T cell receptor beta chains below all came from one sample that was sequenced in a study of T-cell reconstitution after alpha-beta-depleted transplantation in children. TCRbeta library preparation incorporated unique molecular identifiers. MiXCR was run by TCRdb on the PCR reads, yielding one entry per CDR3 protein. Counted here are about 980,000 distinct CDR3 sequences, about 29% occurring once; the ten biggest clones make up roughly 31%. The sample in question was PBMCs, mostly from graft donor cells, obtained 360 days after TCRalphabeta/CD19-depleted stem cell transplant. Receptor source: a boy under two years old who had a stem cell transplant for SCID, so the T cells may come from the graft donor.

In this sample, this clonotype turned up a few times. The chain uses TRBV7-6 and TRBJ1-1; D remains unclear. Germline V gene lookup returns CDR1 SGHVS and CDR2 FNYEAQ. This CDR3 has 14 amino acids. The germline V and J ends were trimmed by 1 base and 3 bases, with 9 bases remaining between them. The CDR3 DNA follows: TGTGCCAGCAGCTTAGGAAATGTGGACACTGAAGCTTTCTTT. As protein: CASSLGNVDTEAFF.

This clonotype turned up a few times. V is TRBV12-3 or TRBV12-4 and J is TRBJ1-4, with 7 bases that match TRBD1. V shed 6 bases, J shed 13 bases, and the junction held 11 bases outside the gene matches. The CDR3 is 13 residues long. CDR3 DNA: TGTGCCAGCAGGACGCTCAACCGGGACAGACTGTTTTTT. Its translation: CASRTLNRDRLFF.

This clonotype was detected ten times or more. The J gene is TRBJ2-7, the V gene TRBV13; 7 positions match TRBD1. The junction had 8 bases not matched to a gene; V was cut back by 0 bases and J by 6 bases. The CDR3 loop spans 15 amino acids. Germline CDR1 PRHDT, CDR2 FYEKMQ (reference sequence). CDR3 region: CASSLGLRGPGEQYF. CDR3 sequence (DNA): TGTGCCAGCAGCTTAGGCCTAAGGGGGCCGGGCGAGCAGTACTTC.